Listed below are T cell receptor beta chains from one sample, sequenced in a study of shared T cell receptors in the human thymus. The method was immunoSEQ multiplex PCR; TCRdb's version includes in-frame clones alone and lacks a portion of them. The sample has 500,000 to 750,000 clones; around 87% are singletons. These same data were also listed under a study on human thymus T cells.

The sample was thymocytes. All receptors come from a boy younger than two with a congenital heart defect. CDR3s include the opening cysteine and the closing phenylalanine or tryptophan. D genes are given only for firm matches.

V: TRBV2
D: .
J: TRBJ2-2
CDR3: CASRNSGVGELFF

V: TRBV27
D: .
J: TRBJ2-7
CDR3: CASSLSYEQYF

V: TRBV14
D: TRBD1
J: TRBJ1-5
CDR3: CASSQAGQGSDQPQHF

V: TRBV25-1
D: TRBD1
J: TRBJ2-5
CDR3: CASSGTGQETQYF

V: TRBV28
D: TRBD2
J: TRBJ2-5
CDR3: CASSSFGLAELPDRETQYF

V: TRBV5-1
D: .
J: TRBJ2-5
CDR3: CASSVRYGRDQETQYF

V: TRBV4-2
D: .
J: TRBJ2-1
CDR3: CASSQRAARFYNEQFF

V: TRBV28
D: TRBD1
J: TRBJ2-3
CDR3: CASSAPTGFRADTQYF

V: TRBV28
D: TRBD1
J: TRBJ1-5
CDR3: CASSCGKTGPGQPQHF

V: TRBV27
D: TRBD2
J: TRBJ2-7
CDR3: CASSPRAGYYEQYF

V: TRBV28
D: .
J: TRBJ2-1
CDR3: CASSSDLWRLANEQFF

V: TRBV25-1
D: .
J: TRBJ1-4
CDR3: CASSAGRTTNEKLFF

V: TRBV29-1
D: TRBD1
J: TRBJ1-1
CDR3: CSVLLQGARVAFF

V: TRBV30
D: .
J: TRBJ2-1
CDR3: CAWSLPLRGVGNEQFF

V: TRBV9
D: TRBD2
J: TRBJ2-1
CDR3: CASSAPALAGLRDEQFF

V: TRBV4-1
D: .
J: TRBJ2-1
CDR3: CASSQDDRGGRNEQFF

V: TRBV5-4
D: TRBD1
J: TRBJ2-1
CDR3: CASSLGTGTNEQFF

V: TRBV29-1
D: .
J: TRBJ2-4
CDR3: CSVEEAGGKNIQYF

V: TRBV7-3
D: TRBD1
J: TRBJ2-6
CDR3: CASSPGQGTSGANVLTF

V: TRBV30
D: .
J: TRBJ2-2
CDR3: CAWSLNTGELFF

V: TRBV7-8
D: .
J: TRBJ2-7
CDR3: CASSSSRAGSYEQYF

V: TRBV4-1
D: TRBD2
J: TRBJ2-3
CDR3: CASSQVGLVTDTQYF

V: TRBV15
D: TRBD1
J: TRBJ1-5
CDR3: CATSGHAQGGPQRVQPQHF

V: TRBV29-1
D: TRBD2
J: TRBJ2-1
CDR3: CSVEDLPGTSGRTEQFF

V: TRBV2
D: TRBD2
J: TRBJ2-7
CDR3: CASSGTSGRKFEQYF

V: TRBV9
D: .
J: TRBJ2-3
CDR3: CASSVVEVYSTDTQYF

V: TRBV5-6
D: TRBD1
J: TRBJ1-2
CDR3: CASSLNRGRDYGYTF

V: TRBV28
D: TRBD1
J: TRBJ1-3
CDR3: CASSSTGQGFSSGNTIYF

V: TRBV25-1
D: .
J: TRBJ2-1
CDR3: CASSTRGSNNEQFF

V: TRBV6-6
D: TRBD2
J: TRBJ2-1
CDR3: CASSFSGTRKKHEQFF

V: TRBV30
D: TRBD2
J: TRBJ2-5
CDR3: CAWVAGVGGTQYF

V: TRBV9
D: TRBD2
J: TRBJ2-7
CDR3: CASSGTSGTGGEQYF

V: TRBV6-1
D: TRBD2
J: TRBJ2-7
CDR3: CASSEALKLAGSYEQYF

V: TRBV5-5
D: .
J: TRBJ2-1
CDR3: CASSFGAGEQFF

V: TRBV27
D: TRBD1
J: TRBJ2-5
CDR3: CASSDRQGRTQYF

V: TRBV7-9
D: TRBD1
J: TRBJ1-3
CDR3: CASSSQTGISAISGNTIYF

V: TRBV19
D: TRBD1
J: TRBJ2-7
CDR3: CASSLLTGAVYEQYF

V: TRBV27
D: .
J: TRBJ2-1
CDR3: CASSLSSYNEQFF

V: TRBV6-1
D: .
J: TRBJ2-7
CDR3: CASSTTAQYF

V: TRBV6-1
D: .
J: TRBJ1-1
CDR3: CASSEARHPGTEAFF

V: TRBV5-1
D: TRBD1
J: TRBJ2-4
CDR3: CAVPGGAKNIQYF

V: TRBV15
D: .
J: TRBJ1-2
CDR3: CATSRGGRGAHGYTF

V: TRBV27
D: .
J: TRBJ2-2
CDR3: CASSQRSTGELFF

V: TRBV6-1
D: TRBD2
J: TRBJ2-2
CDR3: CASSEQAGGTGELFF

V: TRBV19
D: .
J: TRBJ1-1
CDR3: CASSIVGENTEAFF

V: TRBV10-3
D: .
J: TRBJ2-2
CDR3: CAISESQGGASGTNTGELFF

V: TRBV29-1
D: .
J: TRBJ2-7
CDR3: CSVEGQSYEQYF

V: TRBV28
D: TRBD2
J: TRBJ2-2
CDR3: CATVGGGGTGELFF

V: TRBV13
D: .
J: TRBJ2-7
CDR3: CASSLGGRAQGSCEQYF